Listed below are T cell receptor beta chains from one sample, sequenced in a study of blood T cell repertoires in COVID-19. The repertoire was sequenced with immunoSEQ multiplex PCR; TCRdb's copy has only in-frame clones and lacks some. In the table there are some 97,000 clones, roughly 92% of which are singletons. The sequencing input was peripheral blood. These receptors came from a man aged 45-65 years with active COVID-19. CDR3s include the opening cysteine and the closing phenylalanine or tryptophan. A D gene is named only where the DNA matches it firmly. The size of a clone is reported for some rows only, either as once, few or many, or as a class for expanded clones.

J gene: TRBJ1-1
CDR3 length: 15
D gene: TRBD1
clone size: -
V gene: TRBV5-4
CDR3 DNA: TGTGCCAGCAGCCCCCCAGGGGGCGGGAACACTGAAGCTTTCTTT
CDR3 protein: CASSPPGGGNTEAFF

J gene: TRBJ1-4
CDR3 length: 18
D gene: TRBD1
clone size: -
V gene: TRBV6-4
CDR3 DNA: TGTGCCAGCAGTGACTCAGACAGGGGGCGGATTCCTAATGAAAAACTGTTTTTT
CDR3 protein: CASSDSDRGRIPNEKLFF

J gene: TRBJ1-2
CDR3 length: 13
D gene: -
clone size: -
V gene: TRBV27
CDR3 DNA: TGTGCCAGCAGTTTAAACGCCGGCTATGGCTACACCTTC
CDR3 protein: CASSLNAGYGYTF

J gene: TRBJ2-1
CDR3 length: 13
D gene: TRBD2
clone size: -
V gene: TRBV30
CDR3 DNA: TGTGCCTGGATCGTAGCGGGAGATGGTGAGCAGTTCTTC
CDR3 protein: CAWIVAGDGEQFF

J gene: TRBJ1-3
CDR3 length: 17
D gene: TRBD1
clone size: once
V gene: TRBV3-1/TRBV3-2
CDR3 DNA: TGTGCCAGCAGCCAAGATTGGGGACAGGGTTTAGGAAACACCATATATTTT
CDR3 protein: CASSQDWGQGLGNTIYF

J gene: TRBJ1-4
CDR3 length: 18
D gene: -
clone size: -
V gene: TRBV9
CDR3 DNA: TGTGCCAGCAGCCCGACCGGGGGGGGCGGACACCATTGGGAAAAACTGTTTTTT
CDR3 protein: CASSPTGGGGHHWEKLFF

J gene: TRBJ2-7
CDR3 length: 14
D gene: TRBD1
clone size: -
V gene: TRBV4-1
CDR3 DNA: TGCGCCAGCAGCCAAGGACAGGGTTGGGACGAGCAGTACTTC
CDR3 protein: CASSQGQGWDEQYF

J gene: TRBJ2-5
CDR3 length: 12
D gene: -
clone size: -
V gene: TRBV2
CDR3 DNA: TGTGCCAGCGGACAGACCCGTCGACCCCAGTACTTC
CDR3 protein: CASGQTRRPQYF

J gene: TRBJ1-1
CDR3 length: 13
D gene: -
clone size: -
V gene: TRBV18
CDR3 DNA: TGTGCCAGCTCACCAGGGCAGGACACTGAAGCTTTCTTT
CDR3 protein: CASSPGQDTEAFF

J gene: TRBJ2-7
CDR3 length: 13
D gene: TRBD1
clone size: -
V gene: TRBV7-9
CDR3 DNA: TGTGCCAGCAGCCGGACAGGGGGCCACGAGCAGTACTTC
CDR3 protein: CASSRTGGHEQYF

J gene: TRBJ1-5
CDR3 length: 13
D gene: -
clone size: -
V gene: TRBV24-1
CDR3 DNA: TGTGCCACCCCTATTGGAGGACTTCAGCCCCAGCATTTT
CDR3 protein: CATPIGGLQPQHF

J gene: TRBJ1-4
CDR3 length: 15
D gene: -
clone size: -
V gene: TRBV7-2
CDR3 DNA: TGTGCCAGCAGCTTAGATAGGCAGGGCGGCGAAAAACTGTTTTTT
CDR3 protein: CASSLDRQGGEKLFF

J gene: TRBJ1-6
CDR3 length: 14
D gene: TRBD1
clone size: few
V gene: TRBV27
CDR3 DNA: TGTGCCAGCAGTTTGGACAGGGGGGCGTCACCCCTCCACTTT
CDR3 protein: CASSLDRGASPLHF

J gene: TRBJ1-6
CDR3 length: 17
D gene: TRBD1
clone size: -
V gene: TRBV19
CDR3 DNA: TGTGCCAGTAGGCTGGACAGGCAGAGCTCCTATAATTCACCCCTCCACTTT
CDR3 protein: CASRLDRQSSYNSPLHF

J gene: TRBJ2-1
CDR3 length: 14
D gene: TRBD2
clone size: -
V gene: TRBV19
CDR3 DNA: TGTGCCAGTACCGGGGTAGCGGGGGGGAGCGAGCAGTTCTTC
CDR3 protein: CASTGVAGGSEQFF

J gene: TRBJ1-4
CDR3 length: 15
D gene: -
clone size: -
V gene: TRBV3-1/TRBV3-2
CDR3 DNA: TGTGCCAGCAGCCAAGTGGGACTACATTACGGAAAACTGTTTTTT
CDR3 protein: CASSQVGLHYGKLFF

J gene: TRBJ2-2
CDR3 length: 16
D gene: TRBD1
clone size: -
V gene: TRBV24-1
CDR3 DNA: TGTGCCACCAGTGATTTGGGGACAGCGAACACCGGGGAGCTGTTTTTT
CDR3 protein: CATSDLGTANTGELFF

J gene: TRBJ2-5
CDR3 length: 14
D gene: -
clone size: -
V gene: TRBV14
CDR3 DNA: TGTGCCAGCAGCCAAGATATAGTACAAGAGACCCAGTACTTC
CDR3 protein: CASSQDIVQETQYF

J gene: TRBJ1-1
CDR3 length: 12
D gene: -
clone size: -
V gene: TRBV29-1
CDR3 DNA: TGCGCGGGGGGAGGCATGAACACTGAAGCTTTCTTT
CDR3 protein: CAGGGMNTEAFF

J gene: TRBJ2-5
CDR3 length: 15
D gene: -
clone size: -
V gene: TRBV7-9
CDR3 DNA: TGTGCCAGCAGCTTAGCGGACAGCGCCCTTGGGACCCAGTACTTC
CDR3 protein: CASSLADSALGTQYF

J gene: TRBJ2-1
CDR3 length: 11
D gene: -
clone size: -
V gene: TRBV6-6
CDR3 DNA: TGTGCCACCAGGGTTGCGAATGAGCAGTTCTTC
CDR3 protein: CATRVANEQFF

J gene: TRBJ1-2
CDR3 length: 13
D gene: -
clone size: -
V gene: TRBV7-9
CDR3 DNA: TGTGCCAGCAGCTTAGACGGGATCTATGGCTACACCTTC
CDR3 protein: CASSLDGIYGYTF

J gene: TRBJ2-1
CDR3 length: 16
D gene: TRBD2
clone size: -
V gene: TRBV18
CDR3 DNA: TGTGCCAGCTCACCGTCCGGGACTAGCGGGTTCGTTGGGCAGTTCTTC
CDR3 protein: CASSPSGTSGFVGQFF

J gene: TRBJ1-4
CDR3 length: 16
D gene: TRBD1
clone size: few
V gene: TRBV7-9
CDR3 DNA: TGTGCCAGCAGCTTAACAGGGGGCAGGTCTAATGAAAAACTGTTTTTT
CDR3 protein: CASSLTGGRSNEKLFF

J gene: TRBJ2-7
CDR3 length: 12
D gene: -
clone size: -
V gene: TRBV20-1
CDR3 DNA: TGCAGTGCTAGTACTAGCAGGTACGAGCAGTACTTC
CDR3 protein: CSASTSRYEQYF

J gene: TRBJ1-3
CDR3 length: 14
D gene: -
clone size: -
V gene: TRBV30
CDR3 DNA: TGTGCCTGGGGCAGAGGGCAGACGGGAGGCACCATATATTTT
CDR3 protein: CAWGRGQTGGTIYF

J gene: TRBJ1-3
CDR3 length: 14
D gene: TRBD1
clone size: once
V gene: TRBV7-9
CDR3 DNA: TGTGCCAGCAGCCGCGACAGGGCTGGAAACACCATATATTTT
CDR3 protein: CASSRDRAGNTIYF

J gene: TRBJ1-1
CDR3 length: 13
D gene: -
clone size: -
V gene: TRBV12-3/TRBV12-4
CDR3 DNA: TGTGCCAGCAGTTTTATCCTGAACACTGAAGCTTTCTTT
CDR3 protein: CASSFILNTEAFF

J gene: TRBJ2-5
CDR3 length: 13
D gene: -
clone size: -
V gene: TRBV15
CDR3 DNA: TGTGCCACCAAGAACAGGTTTCCAGAGACCCAGTACTTC
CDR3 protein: CATKNRFPETQYF

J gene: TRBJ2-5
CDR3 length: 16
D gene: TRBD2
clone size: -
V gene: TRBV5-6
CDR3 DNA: TGTGCCAGCAGCTCCGGACTAGCGGGGGTCCAAGAGACCCAGTACTTC
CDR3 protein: CASSSGLAGVQETQYF

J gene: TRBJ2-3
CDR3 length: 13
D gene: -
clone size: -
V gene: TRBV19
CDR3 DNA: TGTGCCAGTAGTCAGACAGGCCCAGATACGCAGTATTTT
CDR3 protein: CASSQTGPDTQYF

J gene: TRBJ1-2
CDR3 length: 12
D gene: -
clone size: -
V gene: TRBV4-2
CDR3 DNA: TGTGCCAGCAGCCAAGACTCCCATGGCTACACCTTC
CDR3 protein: CASSQDSHGYTF

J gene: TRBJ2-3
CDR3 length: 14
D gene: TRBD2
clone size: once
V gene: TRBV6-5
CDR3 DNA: TGTGCCAGCAGTTTGGCGGGGGGCACAGATACGCAGTATTTT
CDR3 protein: CASSLAGGTDTQYF

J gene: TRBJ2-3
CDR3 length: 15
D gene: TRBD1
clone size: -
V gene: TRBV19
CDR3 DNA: TGTGCCAGTAGTATCCAAGACAGGGCCACAGATACGCAGTATTTT
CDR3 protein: CASSIQDRATDTQYF

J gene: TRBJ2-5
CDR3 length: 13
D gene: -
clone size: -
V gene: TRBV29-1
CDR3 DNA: TGCAGCGTTGAAGAAGGAGGGTTAGAGACCCAGTACTTC
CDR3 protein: CSVEEGGLETQYF

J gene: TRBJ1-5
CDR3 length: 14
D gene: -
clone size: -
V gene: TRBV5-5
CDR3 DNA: TGTGCCAGCAGCGCTGGGGGCCTCGGGCAGCCCCAGCATTTT
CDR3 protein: CASSAGGLGQPQHF

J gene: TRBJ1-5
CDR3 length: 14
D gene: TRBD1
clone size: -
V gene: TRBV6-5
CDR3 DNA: TGTGCCAGCAGGCAGGGGGCAGGGGATCAGCCCCAGCATTTT
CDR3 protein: CASRQGAGDQPQHF

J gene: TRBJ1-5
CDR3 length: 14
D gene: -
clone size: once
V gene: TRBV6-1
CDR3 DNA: TGTGCCAGCAGTGAAGCGGGCGGGAATCAGCCCCAGCATTTT
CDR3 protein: CASSEAGGNQPQHF

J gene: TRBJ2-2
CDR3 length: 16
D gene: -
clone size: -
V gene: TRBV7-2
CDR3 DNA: TGTGCCAGCAGCTTCGAGGGTGGAGCGAACACCGGGGAGCTGTTTTTT
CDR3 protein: CASSFEGGANTGELFF

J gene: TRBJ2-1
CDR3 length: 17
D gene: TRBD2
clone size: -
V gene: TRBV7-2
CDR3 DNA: TGTGCCAGCAGCTTAGTATGGTCTAGCGGGAGAAGAAATGAGCAGTTCTTC
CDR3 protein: CASSLVWSSGRRNEQFF

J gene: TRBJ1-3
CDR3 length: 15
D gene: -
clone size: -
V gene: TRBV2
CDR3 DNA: TGTGCCAGCAGTGAAGCCGGGAGCTCTGGAAACACCATATATTTT
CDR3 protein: CASSEAGSSGNTIYF

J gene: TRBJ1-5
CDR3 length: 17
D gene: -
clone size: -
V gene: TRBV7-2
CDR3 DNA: TGTGCCAGCAGCCCTAGAGGGCTGTCACGACAGGATCAGCCCCAGCATTTT
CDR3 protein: CASSPRGLSRQDQPQHF

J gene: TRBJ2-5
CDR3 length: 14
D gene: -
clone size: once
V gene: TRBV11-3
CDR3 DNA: TGTGCCAGCAGCCGCTCTAGCCGGGAGGAGACCCAGTACTTC
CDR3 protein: CASSRSSREETQYF

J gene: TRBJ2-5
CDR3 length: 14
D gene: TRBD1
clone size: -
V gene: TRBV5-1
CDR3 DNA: TGCGCCAGCAGCCCGGACAGGGGTATGGAGACCCAGTACTTC
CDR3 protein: CASSPDRGMETQYF

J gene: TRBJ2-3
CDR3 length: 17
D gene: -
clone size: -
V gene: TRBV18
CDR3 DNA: TGTGCCAGCTCACCACGGTCCGCGGGTGGGGGCACAGATACGCAGTATTTT
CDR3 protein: CASSPRSAGGGTDTQYF

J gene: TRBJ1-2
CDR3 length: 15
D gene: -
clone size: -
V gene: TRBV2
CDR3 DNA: TGTGCCAGCAGTGAAGGGACAGCTCGTTTCGGGATTTTGATATTC
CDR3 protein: CASSEGTARFGILIF

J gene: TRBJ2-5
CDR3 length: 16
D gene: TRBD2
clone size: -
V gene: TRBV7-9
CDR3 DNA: TGTGCCAGCAGCTCGGGACTAGCGGGTAACCAAGAGACCCAGTACTTC
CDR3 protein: CASSSGLAGNQETQYF

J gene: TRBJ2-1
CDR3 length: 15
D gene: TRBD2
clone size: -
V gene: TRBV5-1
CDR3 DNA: TGCGCCAGCAGCTTGGCCGCGGGAGGGCCTAATGAGCAGTTCTTC
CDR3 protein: CASSLAAGGPNEQFF

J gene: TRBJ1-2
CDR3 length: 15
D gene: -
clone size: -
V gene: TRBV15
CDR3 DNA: TGTGCCACCAGCGCCCCCGGGACAACTCTCTATGGCTACACCTTC
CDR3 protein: CATSAPGTTLYGYTF

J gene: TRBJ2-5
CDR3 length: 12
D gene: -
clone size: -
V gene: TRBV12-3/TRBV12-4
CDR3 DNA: TGTGCCAGCAAAGGCGCGGGGGAGACCCAGTACTTC
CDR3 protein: CASKGAGETQYF